This is a list of T cell receptor beta chains from one sample in a study of early T cells in non-severe SARS-CoV-2 infection. Each CDR3 protein gets one entry after TCRdb re-called the 5' RACE reads with MiXCR. The sample has 39,000 or so distinct CDR3 sequences, about 5.5% seen once. Sequencing used whole blood, obtained at baseline. These receptors originate from an adult who was a healthcare worker with PCR-confirmed SARS-CoV-2 infection or an uninfected control (not recorded which). Both conserved end residues are part of each CDR3. D genes are given only for firm matches. Expanded clones get a size class; other rows say once, few or many, or leave the size out.

TRBJ1-1 | TRBV6-2/TRBV6-3 | many | 15 | TRBD1 | CASSHRDRRNTEAFF | TGTGCCAGCAGTCACCGGGACAGGAGGAACACTGAAGCTTTCTTT
TRBJ2-1 | TRBV5-1 | NA | 11 | NA | CASSLWGEQFF | TGCGCCAGCAGCTTGTGGGGCGAGCAGTTCTTC
TRBJ2-7 | TRBV7-2 | many | 14 | TRBD1 | CASSQGQDPYEQYF | TGTGCCAGCAGCCAAGGACAGGACCCCTACGAGCAGTACTTC
TRBJ2-1 | TRBV7-2 | few | 14 | TRBD1 | CASSLKPPGQEQFF | TGTGCCAGCAGCTTAAAGCCTCCGGGACAGGAGCAGTTCTTC
TRBJ2-1 | TRBV7-7 | many | 14 | NA | CAIAPVQDGNEQFF | TGTGCCATCGCCCCGGTGCAGGACGGCAATGAGCAGTTCTTC
TRBJ2-7 | TRBV20-1 | many | 12 | NA | CSARTVSYEQYF | TGCAGTGCGCGGACAGTCTCCTACGAGCAGTACTTC
TRBJ2-2 | TRBV7-9 | many | 15 | NA | CASMLTPTSSGELFF | TGTGCCAGCATGCTAACCCCCACCTCATCCGGGGAGCTGTTTTTT
TRBJ2-1 | TRBV2 | many | 14 | NA | CASSERTHYNEQFF | TGTGCCAGCAGTGAAAGGACTCACTACAATGAGCAGTTCTTC
TRBJ2-3 | TRBV15 | few | 17 | TRBD2 | CATSRDWLAGDTDTQYF | TGTGCCACCAGCAGAGATTGGCTAGCGGGGGACACAGATACGCAGTATTTT
TRBJ2-3 | TRBV12-3/TRBV12-4 | many | 15 | TRBD2 | CASSYYSGMEDTQYF | TGTGCCAGCAGTTACTACAGCGGGATGGAAGATACGCAGTATTTT
TRBJ1-2 | TRBV7-8 | many | 12 | NA | CASSLVGDGYTF | TGTGCCAGCAGCTTAGTGGGGGATGGCTACACCTTC
TRBJ2-1 | TRBV5-1 | many | 15 | TRBD2 | CASSLFGLATNEQFF | TGCGCCAGCAGCTTGTTTGGACTAGCGACGAATGAGCAGTTCTTC
TRBJ2-6 | TRBV6-2/TRBV6-3 | many | 13 | NA | CASRVSGANVLTF | TGTGCCAGTCGGGTGTCTGGGGCCAACGTCCTGACTTTC
TRBJ2-2 | TRBV2 | NA | 14 | NA | CASSGRINTGELFF | TGTGCCAGCAGTGGTAGAATCAACACCGGGGAGCTGTTTTTT
TRBJ2-1 | TRBV29-1 | many | 16 | NA | CSVEEFLASSYNEQFF | TGCAGCGTTGAAGAGTTTCTAGCCTCCTCCTACAATGAGCAGTTCTTC
TRBJ1-1 | TRBV5-1 | many | 14 | TRBD1 | CASSLDRGQTEAFF | TGCGCCAGCAGCTTGGACAGGGGCCAAACTGAAGCTTTCTTT